The following is a T cell receptor (beta chain) sequence with its context. Its target antigen remains unknown. An end of the junction does not agree with germline; a read error may underlie this. This specimen belongs to a study of CD8 T cells in ankylosing spondylitis (dated by TCRdb to the late 2010s). General notes on the study: To find TCR variants linked to disease, the study profiled T cell receptor beta repertoires in ankylosing spondylitis patients and healthy donors. The whole study cohort included under 140 healthy donors and over 20 ankylosing spondylitis patients. Peripheral blood was sampled, and synovial fluid was additionally collected from ankylosing spondylitis patients. Results and caveats for the whole study, not just this receptor: A TCR beta motif made up of several highly homologous amino acid variants appeared to be characteristic of blood from ankylosing spondylitis patients. A CD8+ phenotype was shown by the disease-linked clones, which were found at relatively low frequencies in peripheral blood. The disease-linked clones were reported as significantly enriched in matched synovial fluid samples from ankylosing spondylitis patients. Some motif variants had previously been reported in the synovial fluid and blood of reactive arthritis patients, which suggests shared mechanisms of disease initiation.

CDR1 and CDR2 are read off the germline V gene as SQVTM and ANQGSEA. Measured from the cysteine to the phenylalanine, the CDR3 is 13 residues long. CDR3 DNA is the only sequence kept; it has 39 bases, read in frame from the first base. The sequencing machine was an Illumina HiSeq 2500. Quantitative 5'-RACE with molecular barcodes was the method used to prepare the TCR beta libraries. Per the authors' processing: To identify disease-linked TCR variants, a new computational method was used, one built on a probabilistic model of VDJ rearrangement. Through fastp at Q25 and MiXCR, TCRdb rebuilt clones from the public reads, retaining in-frame beta chains. Rows are combined by CDR3 protein, so each entry shows the most common genes and DNA. These V and J calls rely on TCRdb rather than the paper's analysis. The sample profile shows 310,000 or so distinct CDR3 sequences; 20% of them were found once. Clones ranked in the top ten supply 7.5% to 9.5% of the sample.

The sequenced sample consisted of blood, either unsorted or a sorted T cell fraction (not recorded which). Recombination connected TRBV29-1 to TRBJ1-1, with no D gene named confidently. This clonotype originated in a male donor with ankylosing spondylitis or in good health (not recorded which). The DNA reads as follows: TGCAGCGTGGTCCAATACCTGAACAGTGAAGCTTTCTTT. This encodes CSVVQYLNSEAFF.